The 26 T cell receptor beta chains reported below all come from one sample, sequenced in a study of T cell repertoires in cytomegalovirus infection. TCRdb fed the reads into MiXCR, producing one record per CDR3 protein. The sample holds some 940,000 distinct CDR3 sequences; more than 25% are singletons and the top ten take roughly an eighth. The antigens these receptors bind are not known. The starting material was cultured CD8+ T cells from PBMCs, obtained from culture after CMV antigen stimulation. Receptors originate from a human donor in good health (CMV status not recorded). Some clones in this sample may be carry-over from other donors' samples.

The chain employs TRBV4-1 and TRBJ1-2; TRBD1 matches at 7 bases. The V gene's germline CDR1 is MGHRA and CDR2 YSYEKL. The CDR3 loop spans 15 amino acids. V lost 2 bases, J lost 1 base, and 4 bases stayed unmatched. The CDR3 nucleotides are TGCGCCAGCAGCCAAAACAGGGGAATTAACTATGGCTACACCTTC. Protein sequence: CASSQNRGINYGYTF.

Concerning this clonotype: A much larger clone lies one base from this, so it may be a read error. The chain is built from TRBV7-6 and TRBJ1-1; D remains unclear. Germline V gene data show CDR1 as SGHVS and CDR2 as FNYEAQ. The CDR3 loop spans 13 amino acids. Trimming cost V 1 base and J 4 bases, with 7 bases left between them. The CDR3 DNA follows: TGTGCCAGCAGCTTAGATGGGGTCACTGAAGCTTTCTTT. The encoded protein is CASSLDGVTEAFF.

The chain links TRBV7-6 to TRBJ2-2, with 7 nucleotides matching TRBD1. The CDR3 consists of 16 residues. V dropped 5 bases and J dropped 3; count of bases not matched to a gene: 9. Germline V gene sequence: CDR1 SGHVS, CDR2 FNYEAQ. CDR3 bases: TGTGCCAGCAGCCCCCCGACAGGGCGGGACACCGGGGAGCTGTTTTTT. Translating it yields CASSPPTGRDTGELFF.

This clonotype was seen a handful of times. The chain recombines TRBV4-3 with TRBJ2-7; 9 bases are a match to TRBD1. The CDR3 runs to 14 residues. Germline-derived CDR1 and CDR2 are LGHNA and YSLEER. The trim removed 5 bases at V and 1 base at J, leaving 3 bases unmatched. The CDR3 DNA is TGCGCCAGCAGCGAGGACAGGGGTTCCTACGAGCAGTACGTC. Translation gives CASSEDRGSYEQYV.

In this sample, this clonotype turned up many times. This chain links TRBV7-6 with TRBJ2-5; D is uncertain. The V end lost 5 bases, the J end lost 5 bases, and 15 bases lay between the germline ends. The CDR3 spans 14 residues. Germline CDR1 reads SGHVS; CDR2 reads FNYEAQ. The CDR3 region has the DNA TGTGCCAGCAGCCCTGGATCGGGTGGGGAGACCCAGTACTTC. Amino acid sequence: CASSPGSGGETQYF.

In its sample, this clonotype was seen a few times. The chain combines TRBV9 with TRBJ2-2; possible D gene TRBD1, 6 bases. V lost 0 bases to trimming and J lost 0 bases, with 12 bases between them. Per the germline V gene, CDR1 is SGDLS and CDR2 is YYNGEE. The CDR3 is made up of 17 amino acids. The CDR3 sequence: CASSVARQEPNTGELFF. The CDR3 DNA sequence: TGTGCCAGCAGCGTAGCAAGACAGGAGCCGAACACCGGGGAGCTGTTTTTT. The entire variable domain, with the rest obtained from reference TRBV9 and TRBJ2-2, is as follows: DSGVTQTPKHLITATGQRVTLRCSPRSGDLSVYWYQQSLDQGLQFLIQYYNGEERAKGNILERFSAQQFPDLHSELNLSSLELGDSALYFCASSVARQEPNTGELFFGEGSRLTVL.

The chain carries TRBV2 and TRBJ1-4; D may be TRBD1 (5 bases). This CDR3 has 10 amino acids. CDR1 is SNHLY, CDR2 FYNNEI, per germline. The V gene lost 8 bases and the J gene lost 8 bases, with 6 bases spanning the gap. The DNA of the CDR3 is TGTGCCAGCGAGGGGGAAAAACTGTTTTTT. Its translation is CASEGEKLFF.

V is TRBV10-3 and J is TRBJ2-2, with TRBD1 matching over 11 bases. Per the germline V gene, CDR1 is ENHRY and CDR2 is SYGVKD. Trimming took 2 bases from V and 4 from J; bases not matched to a gene: 3. The CDR3 extends over 16 amino acids. The CDR3 region has the DNA TGTGCCATCAGTGAGCCGGGACAGGGGGGCACCGGGGAGCTGTTTTTT. Protein: CAISEPGQGGTGELFF.

The V gene is TRBV15, the J gene TRBJ2-7; D perhaps matches TRBD1 (6 bases). Germline-derived CDR1 and CDR2 are LNHNV and YYDKDF (reference sequence). CDR3 length equals 13 residues. The V end was cut by 4 bases, the J end by 5 bases, with 12 bases between. For the CDR3, the DNA is TGTGCCACCAGCACAACAGGGTCCCACGAGCAGTACGTC. It specifies CATSTTGSHEQYV.

This chain links TRBV9 with TRBJ2-1, with 10 bases identical to TRBD1. Germline CDR1 SGDLS, CDR2 YYNGEE. The V gene end was trimmed by 4 bases and the J gene end by 7 bases; junction bases not matched to a gene: 11. CDR3 size: 16 residues. Written as DNA, the CDR3 is TGTGCCAGCAGCCCTAGGGGACAGGGGAAGGCAAATGAGCAGTTCTTC. This gives the protein CASSPRGQGKANEQFF.

This rearrangement joins TRBV6-6 to TRBJ1-4; TRBD1 matches at 7 bases. V gave up 5 bases and J gave up 4 bases; unmatched junction bases: 7. This CDR3 has 15 amino acids. The germline CDR1 and CDR2 sequences are MNHNY and SVGAGI (reference sequence). Written as DNA, the CDR3 is TGTGCCAGCAGTAACCGGGACAGCCTTAATGAAAAACTGTTTTTT. Translating gives CASSNRDSLNEKLFF.

V and J are TRBV6-6 and TRBJ2-5; D is perhaps TRBD1 (7 bases). The CDR3 consists of 17 residues. Germline V gene lookup returns CDR1 MNHNY and CDR2 SVGAGI (reference sequence). The V end was cut by 3 bases, the J end by 3 bases, with 20 bases between. CDR3 loop: CASSYLKIQGGEETQYF. DNA for the CDR3: TGTGCCAGCAGTTATTTGAAAATCCAGGGGGGCGAAGAGACCCAGTACTTC.

The chain is built from TRBV28 and TRBJ2-4; TRBD1 matches 10 bases. This CDR3 is 17 amino acids long. The trim removed 5 bases at V and 2 bases at J, leaving 9 bases unmatched. Germline V gene sequence: CDR1 MDHEN, CDR2 SYDVKM. DNA of the CDR3: TGTGCCAGCAGTCCCCCGACAGGGGGCTTGTCCAAAAACATTCAGTACTTC. Protein sequence: CASSPPTGGLSKNIQYF.

This chain uses TRBV4-3 with TRBJ2-5; D tentatively reads TRBD1 or TRBD2 (7 bases each). Per the germline V gene, CDR1 is LGHNA and CDR2 is YSLEER. The length of the CDR3 is 15 residues. V gave up 0 bases and J gave up 5 bases, with 13 bases separating them. Here the CDR3 DNA reads TGCGCCAGCAGCCAAGATTACAGGGGAGGGGAGACCCAGTACTTC. This gives the protein CASSQDYRGGETQYF.

In this sample, this clonotype turned up many times. The junction departs from germline at one end; a sequencing error may be responsible. The chain combines TRBV7-2 with TRBJ1-5, with a weak D call TRBD1 (5 bases). CDR1 is SGHTA and CDR2 is FQGNSA in the germline V gene. The CDR3 spans 16 residues. CDR3 bases: TGTGCCAGCAGCTTAGTTCCTTCAGGGAGCAGTCAGCCCCAGCATTTT. It translates to CASSLVPSGSSQPQHF.

V and J are TRBV27 and TRBJ1-2, with TRBD1 matching over 8 bases. The CDR3 loop spans 13 amino acids. Germline assignment: CDR1 MNHEY and CDR2 SMNVEV (reference sequence). V shed 4 bases, J shed 8 bases, and the junction held 6 bases outside the gene matches. This chain's CDR3 is CASSYLAGGGYTF. The CDR3, as DNA: TGTGCCAGCAGTTATCTGGCAGGGGGCGGCTACACCTTC.

This clonotype was seen a few times. This chain uses TRBV19 with TRBJ2-2; D may be TRBD1 (6 bases). This CDR3 has 15 residues. Germline V CDR1 and CDR2: LNHDA, SQIVND (reference sequence). Trimming shortened V by 5 bases and J by 3 bases, and 13 bases separated the two germline ends. As DNA, the CDR3 is TGTGCCAGTAGTTACGACAGGTTGTACACCGGGGAGCTGTTTTTT. Protein: CASSYDRLYTGELFF.

The chain carries TRBV4-1 and TRBJ1-1, with TRBD1 as a possible D gene (5 bases). Trimming left V 5 bases short and J 2 bases short, with 12 bases between. The CDR3 extends over 14 amino acids. The germline V gene encodes CDR1 MGHRA and CDR2 YSYEKL. The CDR3 reads CASSYNQGNTEAFF. In nucleotides, the CDR3 is TGCGCCAGCAGCTACAACCAGGGAAACACTGAAGCTTTCTTT.

This clonotype came up a few times. The chain joins TRBV6-5 to TRBJ2-3, with D possibly TRBD1 on 5 matching bases. This CDR3 is 13 amino acids long. Per germline, CDR1 MNHEY and CDR2 SVGAGI. Trimming removed 8 bases from V and 1 base from J, with 10 bases in between. The DNA of the CDR3 is TGTGCCAGCTACCAAGGGGGCACAGATACGCAGTATTTT. It yields the protein CASYQGGTDTQYF.

In its sample, this clonotype was seen a few times. The chain joins TRBV6-1 to TRBJ1-5; possibly TRBD1 for D (6 bases). Trimming stripped 6 bases from V and 1 base from J, with 13 bases between. Germline values: CDR1 MNHNS, CDR2 SASEGT. The CDR3 consists of 15 residues. The CDR3 protein is CASRGRQVSNQPQHF. The CDR3 nucleotides read TGTGCCAGCAGGGGTCGACAGGTCAGCAATCAGCCCCAGCATTTT.

The V call is TRBV19, the J call TRBJ1-1, with TRBD1 identical over 7 bases. Germline CDR1 reads LNHDA; CDR2 reads SQIVND (reference sequence). J gave up 4 bases and V 7 bases, and 9 bases lay outside the gene matches. CDR3 length: 14 amino acids. CDR3 in amino acids: CASTRLDRATEAFF. The CDR3 nucleotides read TGTGCCAGTACCAGGCTTGACAGGGCCACTGAAGCTTTCTTT.

On this clonotype itself: Its ends do not fully match the called genes, so a read error is possible. The chain couples TRBV7-7 to TRBJ2-2, with D unclear. The V gene's germline CDR1 is SSHAT and CDR2 FNYEAQ (reference sequence). This CDR3 has 18 residues. The CDR3 is CASSLAISWASGTGELFF. The DNA of the CDR3 is TGTGCTAGCAGCTTAGCTATCTCATGGGCTTCGGGCACCGGGGAGCTGTTTTTT. The complete variable domain, with remaining parts taken from reference TRBV7-7 and TRBJ2-2, reads GAGVSQSPRYKVTKRGQDVTLRCDPISSHATLYWYQQALGQGPEFLTYFNYEAQPDKSGLPSDRFSAERPEGSISTLTIQRTEQRDSAMYRCASSLAISWASGTGELFFGEGSRLTVL.

The chain couples TRBV27 to TRBJ2-1; maybe TRBD1 (5 bases). Trimming stripped 8 bases from V and 4 bases from J, with 15 bases between. The CDR3 runs 14 residues. From germline, CDR1 is MNHEY and CDR2 SMNVEV (reference sequence). In nucleotides, the CDR3 is TGTGCCAGCCAGGTTTTGGGGCCATACAATGAGCAGTTCTTC. Translating it yields CASQVLGPYNEQFF.

This CDR3 reads CASSEARGGSTDTQYF. The CDR3 DNA reads TGTGCCAGCAGTGAAGCAAGAGGGGGGTCCACAGATACGCAGTATTTT. The chain combines TRBV2 with TRBJ2-3; possibly TRBD1 or TRBD2 for D (6 bases each). This CDR3 spans 16 amino acids. V was pared by 0 bases and J by 2 bases, with 12 bases between. Germline CDR1 SNHLY, CDR2 FYNNEI. Filled out from reference TRBV2 and TRBJ2-3, the complete variable domain reads EPEVTQTPSHQVTQMGQEVILRCVPISNHLYFYWYRQILGQKVEFLVSFYNNEISEKSEIFDDQFSVERPDGSNFTLKIRSTKLEDSAMYFCASSEARGGSTDTQYFGPGTRLTVL.

The sample holds many counts of this clonotype. The chain employs TRBV20-1 and TRBJ1-6; 7 positions agree with TRBD1. The V gene's germline CDR1 is DFQATT and CDR2 SNEGSKA (reference sequence). V was pared by 7 bases and J by 0 bases, with 15 bases of the junction left unmatched. The CDR3 contains 18 residues. The CDR3 nucleotides are TGCAGTGGATCGCAACGGGACAGCGTTAGCTCCTATAATTCACCCCTCCACTTT. The encoded protein is CSGSQRDSVSSYNSPLHF.

This clonotype was seen more than once but under ten times. The DNA for the CDR3 is TGTGCCAGCAGCTTAGAGGGGGGTCCGAACTACGAGCAGTACGTC. Translating it yields CASSLEGGPNYEQYV. The V call is TRBV7-9, the J call TRBJ2-7; D might be TRBD1 or TRBD2, each matching 6 bases. Trimming removed 1 base from V and 3 bases from J, with 13 bases in between. This CDR3 has 15 residues. CDR1 SEHNR and CDR2 FQNEAQ come from the germline V gene (reference sequence).